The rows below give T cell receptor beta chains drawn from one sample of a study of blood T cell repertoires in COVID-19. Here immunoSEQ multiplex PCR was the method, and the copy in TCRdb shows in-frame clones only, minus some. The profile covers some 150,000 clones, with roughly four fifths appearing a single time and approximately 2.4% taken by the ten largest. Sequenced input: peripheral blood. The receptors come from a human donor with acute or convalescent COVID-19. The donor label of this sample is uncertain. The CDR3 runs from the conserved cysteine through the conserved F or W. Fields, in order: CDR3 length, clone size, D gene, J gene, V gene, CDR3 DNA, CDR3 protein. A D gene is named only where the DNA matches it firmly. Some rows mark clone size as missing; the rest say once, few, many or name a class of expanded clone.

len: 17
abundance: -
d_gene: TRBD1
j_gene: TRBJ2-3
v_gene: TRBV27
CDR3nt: TGTGCCAGCAGTTTAGAAACGGGGACAGGTCGATTGGATACGCAGTATTTT
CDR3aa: CASSLETGTGRLDTQYF

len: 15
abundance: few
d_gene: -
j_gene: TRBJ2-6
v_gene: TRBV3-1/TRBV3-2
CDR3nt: TGTGCCAGCAGCCAAGACCTCTCTGGGGCCAACGTCCTGACTTTC
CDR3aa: CASSQDLSGANVLTF

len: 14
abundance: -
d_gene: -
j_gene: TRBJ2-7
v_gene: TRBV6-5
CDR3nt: TGTGCCAGCACGCCGGGACTTTTTCCCTACGAGCAGTACTTC
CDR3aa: CASTPGLFPYEQYF

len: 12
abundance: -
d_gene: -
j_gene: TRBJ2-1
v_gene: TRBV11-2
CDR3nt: TGTGCCAGCAGCCCGGAGGCGTACGAGCAGTTCTTC
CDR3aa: CASSPEAYEQFF

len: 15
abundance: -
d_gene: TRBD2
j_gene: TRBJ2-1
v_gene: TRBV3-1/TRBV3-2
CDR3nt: TGTGCCAGCAGCCAGACTAGCGGGAGTTTGGGTGAGCAGTTCTTC
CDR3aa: CASSQTSGSLGEQFF

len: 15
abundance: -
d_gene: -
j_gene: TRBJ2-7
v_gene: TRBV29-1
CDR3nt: TGCAGCGTTGAAGAGGGGGGATCGAGCCGAGGCGAGCAGTACTTC
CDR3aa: CSVEEGGSSRGEQYF

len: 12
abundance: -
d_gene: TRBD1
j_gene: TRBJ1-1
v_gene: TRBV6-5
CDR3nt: TGTGCCAGCGGGACAGGGAGTGGTATAGCTTTCTTT
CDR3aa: CASGTGSGIAFF

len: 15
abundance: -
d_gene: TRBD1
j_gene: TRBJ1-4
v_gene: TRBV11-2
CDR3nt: TGTGCCAGCAGCGTAGGGACAGGTTTTAATGAAAAACTGTTTTTT
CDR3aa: CASSVGTGFNEKLFF

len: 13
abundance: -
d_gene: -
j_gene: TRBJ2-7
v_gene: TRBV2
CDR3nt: TGTGCCAGCAGTGAAGAAAGAGGTGGGAGGCAGTACTTC
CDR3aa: CASSEERGGRQYF

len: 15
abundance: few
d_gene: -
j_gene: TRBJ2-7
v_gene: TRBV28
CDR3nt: TGTGCCAGCAGTTTGACAGTCCCCTCGAAGTACGAGCAGTACTTC
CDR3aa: CASSLTVPSKYEQYF

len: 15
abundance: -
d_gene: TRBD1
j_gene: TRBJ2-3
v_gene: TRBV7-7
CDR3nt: TGTGCCAGCAGCCGAGGATCTCAACAGGGGGAAACGCAGTATTTT
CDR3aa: CASSRGSQQGETQYF

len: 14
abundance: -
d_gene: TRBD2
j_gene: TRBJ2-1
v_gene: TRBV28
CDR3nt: TGTGCCAGCAGTTTAGCGGGAGGTGGGGTTGAGCAGTTCTTC
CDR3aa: CASSLAGGGVEQFF

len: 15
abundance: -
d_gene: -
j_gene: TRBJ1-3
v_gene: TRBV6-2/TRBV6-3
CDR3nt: TGTGCCAGCAGTTACTCTGGGGGCGTGAGAAACACCATATATTTT
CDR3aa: CASSYSGGVRNTIYF

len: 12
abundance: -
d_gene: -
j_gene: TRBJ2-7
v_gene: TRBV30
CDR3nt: TGTGCCTGGCGGGCAGGGAAGGGTGAGCAGTACTTC
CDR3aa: CAWRAGKGEQYF

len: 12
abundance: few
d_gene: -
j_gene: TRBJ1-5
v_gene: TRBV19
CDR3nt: TGTGCCAGTGGACAGCTCTATCAGCCCCAGCATTTT
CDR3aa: CASGQLYQPQHF

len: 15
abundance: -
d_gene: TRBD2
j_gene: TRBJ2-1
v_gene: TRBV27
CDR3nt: TGTGCCAGCAGTTTGTGGCGGGGGGGCCAGGGTGAGCAGTTCTTC
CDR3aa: CASSLWRGGQGEQFF

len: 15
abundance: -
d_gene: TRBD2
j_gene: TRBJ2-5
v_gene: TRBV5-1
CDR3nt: TGCGCCAGCAGCTTGGCCGGGGGGGCTCAAGAGACCCAGTACTTC
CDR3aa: CASSLAGGAQETQYF

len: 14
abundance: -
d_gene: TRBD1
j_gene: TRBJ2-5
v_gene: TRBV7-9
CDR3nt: TGTGCCAGCAGCCCCCGGACAGGGAGGGAGACCCAGTACTTC
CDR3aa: CASSPRTGRETQYF

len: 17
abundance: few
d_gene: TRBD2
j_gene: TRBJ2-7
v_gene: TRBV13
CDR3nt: TGTGCCAGCAGCTTATTGGGTACTAGCGGGACAGTCTACGAGCAGTACTTC
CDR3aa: CASSLLGTSGTVYEQYF

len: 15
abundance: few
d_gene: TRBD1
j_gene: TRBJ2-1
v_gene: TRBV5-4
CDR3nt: TGTGCCAGCAGCCCCGGGACAGGGGGGTACAATGAGCAGTTCTTC
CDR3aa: CASSPGTGGYNEQFF

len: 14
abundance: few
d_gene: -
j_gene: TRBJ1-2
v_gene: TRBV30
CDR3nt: TGTGCCTGGAGTGTACGTCGGGGTAGGGAAGGCTACACCTTC
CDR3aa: CAWSVRRGREGYTF

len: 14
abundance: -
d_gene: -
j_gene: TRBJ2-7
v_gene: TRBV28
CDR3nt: TGTGCCAGCAGCCCGGTGATAGCGCTCTCCGAGCAGTACTTC
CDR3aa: CASSPVIALSEQYF

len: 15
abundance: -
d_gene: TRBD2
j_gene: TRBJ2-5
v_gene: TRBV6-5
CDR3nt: TGTGCCAGCAGGGGGACTAGCGGGGGAGGAGAGACCCAGTACTTC
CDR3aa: CASRGTSGGGETQYF

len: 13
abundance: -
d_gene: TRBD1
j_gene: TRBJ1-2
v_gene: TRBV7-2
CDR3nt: TGTGCCAGCAGCCGGGACAGATTTTTTGGCTACACCTTC
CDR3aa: CASSRDRFFGYTF

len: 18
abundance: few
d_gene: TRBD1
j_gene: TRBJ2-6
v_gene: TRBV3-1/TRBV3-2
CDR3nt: TGTGCCAGCAGCCACTGGACAGGGGGCGTCGATGGGGCCAACGTCCTGACTTTC
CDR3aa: CASSHWTGGVDGANVLTF

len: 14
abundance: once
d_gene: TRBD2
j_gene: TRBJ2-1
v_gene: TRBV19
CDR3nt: TGTGCCAGTAAGGGGACTAGCGAGTACAATGAGCAGTTCTTC
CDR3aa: CASKGTSEYNEQFF

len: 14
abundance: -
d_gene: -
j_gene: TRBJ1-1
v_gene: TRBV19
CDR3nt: TGTGCCAGTAGTATGAGGCAGGGGAGCACTGAAGCTTTCTTT
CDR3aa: CASSMRQGSTEAFF

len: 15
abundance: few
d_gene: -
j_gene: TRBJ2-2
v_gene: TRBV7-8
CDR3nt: TGTGCCAGCAGCTCCCTCCGGTCGGGGACCGGGGAGCTGTTTTTT
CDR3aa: CASSSLRSGTGELFF

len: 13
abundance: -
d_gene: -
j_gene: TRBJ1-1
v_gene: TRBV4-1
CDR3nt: TGCGCCAGCAGCCGCCAGTCGCTCACTGAAGCTTTCTTT
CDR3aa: CASSRQSLTEAFF

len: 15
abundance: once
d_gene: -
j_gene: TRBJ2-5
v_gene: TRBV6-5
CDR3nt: TGTGCCAGCAGGGAGGACAGAGGGTACCAAGAGACCCAGTACTTC
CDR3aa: CASREDRGYQETQYF

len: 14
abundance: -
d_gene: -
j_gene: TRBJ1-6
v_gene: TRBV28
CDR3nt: TGTGCCAGCAGGTCCCCTGACAGGTACTCACCCCTCCACTTT
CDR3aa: CASRSPDRYSPLHF

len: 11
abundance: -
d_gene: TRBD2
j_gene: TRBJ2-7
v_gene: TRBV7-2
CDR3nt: TGTGCCAGCAGCCGGGGGGGCGGAGTCTACTTC
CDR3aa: CASSRGGGVYF

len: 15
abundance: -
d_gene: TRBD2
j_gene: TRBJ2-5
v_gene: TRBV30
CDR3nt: TGTGCCTGGAGTCCGGGACTAGCGAATCAAGAGACCCAGTACTTC
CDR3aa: CAWSPGLANQETQYF

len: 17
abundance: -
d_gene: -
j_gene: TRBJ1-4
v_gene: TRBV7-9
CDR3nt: TGTGCCAGCAGCTTACGCGGAGACGTCGCAACTAATGAAAAACTGTTTTTT
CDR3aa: CASSLRGDVATNEKLFF

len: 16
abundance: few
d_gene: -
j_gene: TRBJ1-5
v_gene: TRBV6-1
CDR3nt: TGTGCCAGCAGTGAAGTTGGGGGCCTCCGCAATCAGCCCCAGCATTTT
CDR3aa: CASSEVGGLRNQPQHF

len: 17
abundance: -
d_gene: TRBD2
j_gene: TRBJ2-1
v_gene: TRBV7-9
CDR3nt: TGTGCCAGCAGCCTCCCACTCGGACTAGCGGGAGACAATGAGCAGTTCTTC
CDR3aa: CASSLPLGLAGDNEQFF

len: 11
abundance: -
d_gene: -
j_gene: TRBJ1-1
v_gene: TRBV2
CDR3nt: TGTGCCAGCAGTGAGCATCAGGGGGCTTTCTTT
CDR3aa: CASSEHQGAFF

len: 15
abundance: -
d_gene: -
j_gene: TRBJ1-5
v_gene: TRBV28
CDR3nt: TGTGCCAGCAGTACCCTGGGAGGGGGGAATCAGCCCCAGCATTTT
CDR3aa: CASSTLGGGNQPQHF

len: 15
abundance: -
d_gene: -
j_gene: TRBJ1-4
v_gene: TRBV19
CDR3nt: TGTGCCAGTAGTATCCGGGACAAGGCTAATGAAAAACTGTTTTTT
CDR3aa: CASSIRDKANEKLFF

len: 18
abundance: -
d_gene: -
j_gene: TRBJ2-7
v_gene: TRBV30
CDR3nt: TGTGCCTGGACCAGGGGGGTACTAGCGGCACCGGGTCGATACGAGCAGTACTTC
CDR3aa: CAWTRGVLAAPGRYEQYF

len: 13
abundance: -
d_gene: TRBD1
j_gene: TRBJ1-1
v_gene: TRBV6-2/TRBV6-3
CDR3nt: TGTGCCAGCAGTTACGGGACAGGGACCGAAGCTTTCTTT
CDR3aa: CASSYGTGTEAFF

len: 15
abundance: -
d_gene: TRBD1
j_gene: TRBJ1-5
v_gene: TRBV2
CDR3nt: TGTGCCAGCAGAGCCGGGACAGGGGGCAGCCAGCCCCAGCATTTT
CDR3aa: CASRAGTGGSQPQHF

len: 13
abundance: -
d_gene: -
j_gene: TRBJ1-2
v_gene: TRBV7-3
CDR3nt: TGTGCCAGCAGCACAGAAAGGGGCTATGGCTACACCTTC
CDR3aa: CASSTERGYGYTF

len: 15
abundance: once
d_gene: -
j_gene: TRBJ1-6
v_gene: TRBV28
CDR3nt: TGTGCCAGCATTCCAATTGACAGAATCAATTCACCCCTCCACTTT
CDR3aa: CASIPIDRINSPLHF

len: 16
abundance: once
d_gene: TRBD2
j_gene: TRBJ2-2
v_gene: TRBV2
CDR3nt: TGTGCCAGCAGTGAGGGCTACGGGGGGGCCCGCGGGGAGCTGTTTTTT
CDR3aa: CASSEGYGGARGELFF

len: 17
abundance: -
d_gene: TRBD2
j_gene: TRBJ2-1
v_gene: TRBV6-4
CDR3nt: TGTGCCAGCAGTCCCAGCGGGGGGCCAAGCTCCTACAATGAGCAGTTCTTC
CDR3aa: CASSPSGGPSSYNEQFF

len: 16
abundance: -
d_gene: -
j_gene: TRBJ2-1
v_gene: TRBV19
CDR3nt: TGTGCCAGTAGTATCGGGGGACCCCACATCTACAATGAGCAGTTCTTC
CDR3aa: CASSIGGPHIYNEQFF

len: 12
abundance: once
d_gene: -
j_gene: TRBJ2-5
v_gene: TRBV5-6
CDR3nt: TGTGCCAGCAGCTTGGCCTCGGAGACCCAGTACTTC
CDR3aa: CASSLASETQYF

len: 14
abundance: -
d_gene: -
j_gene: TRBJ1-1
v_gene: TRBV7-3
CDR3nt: TGTGCCAGCAGCTTCTCACACTCTAGCACTGAAGCTTTCTTT
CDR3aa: CASSFSHSSTEAFF

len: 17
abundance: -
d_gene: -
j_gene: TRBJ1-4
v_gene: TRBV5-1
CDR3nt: TGCGCCAGCAGCTTGGTGCCGGCAGGGGACGACGGTGAAAAACTGTTTTTT
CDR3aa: CASSLVPAGDDGEKLFF

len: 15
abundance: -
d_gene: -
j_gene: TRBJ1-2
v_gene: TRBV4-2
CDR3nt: TGTGCCAGCAGCCAAGTAACAGGGTCGCAGGATGGCTACACCTTC
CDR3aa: CASSQVTGSQDGYTF

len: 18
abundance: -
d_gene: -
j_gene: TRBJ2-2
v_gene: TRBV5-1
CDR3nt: TGCGCCAGCAGCTTGCGATCCGGGACATTCGCGAACACCGGGGAGCTGTTTTTT
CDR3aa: CASSLRSGTFANTGELFF

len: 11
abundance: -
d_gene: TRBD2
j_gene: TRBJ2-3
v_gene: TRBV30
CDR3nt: TGTGCCTGGGCGGGGGGAGATACGCAGTATTTT
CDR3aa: CAWAGGDTQYF

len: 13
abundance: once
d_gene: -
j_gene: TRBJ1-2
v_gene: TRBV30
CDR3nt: TGTGCCTGGAGTGTACCCGGAGGTAGGGGCTACACCTTC
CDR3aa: CAWSVPGGRGYTF